Each of the 15 T cell receptor beta chains below was sequenced from the same sample in a study of blood T cell repertoires in COVID-19. Sequenced by immunoSEQ multiplex PCR; TCRdb stores in-frame clones only, minus some. The table records around 300,000 clones, approximately 91% of them present only once. The sample comprised peripheral blood. These receptors came from a man in his fifties or sixties with acute or convalescent COVID-19.

The chain couples TRBV5-1 to TRBJ2-1; 8 nucleotides align to TRBD2. This CDR3 has 15 residues. Per the germline V gene, CDR1 is SGHRS and CDR2 is YFSETQ. V dropped 5 bases and J dropped 8; count of bases not matched to a gene: 12. The CDR3 is CASRARPLAVDEQFF. In nucleotides, the CDR3 is TGCGCCAGCAGGGCCCGTCCACTAGCGGTCGATGAGCAGTTCTTC.

J is TRBJ2-4 and V is TRBV10-1, with 12 bases matching TRBD1. Trimming cost V 2 bases and J 2 bases; bases outside gene matches: 4. The CDR3 length is 17 residues. CDR1 is WNHNN, CDR2 SYGVQD, per germline (reference sequence). CDR3 protein: CASSEGTGGASKNIQYF. CDR3 nucleotide sequence: TGCGCCAGCAGTGAGGGGACAGGGGGCGCATCCAAAAACATTCAGTACTTC.

The chain employs TRBV18 and TRBJ1-1; possibly TRBD1 for D (6 bases). The V gene lost 6 bases and the J gene lost 1 base, with 9 bases spanning the gap. The V gene's germline CDR1 is KGHSH and CDR2 LQKENI. There are 13 residues in the CDR3. DNA for the CDR3: TGTGCCAGCTCGCGACAGGAGAACACTGAAGCTTTCTTT. Its translation: CASSRQENTEAFF. The variable domain in full, with the rest retrieved from reference TRBV18 and TRBJ1-1, is NAGVMQNPRHLVRRRGQEARLRCSPMKGHSHVYWYRQLPEEGLKFMVYLQKENIIDESGMPKERFSAEFPKEGPSILRIQQVVRGDSAAYFCASSRQENTEAFFGQGTRLTVV.

The sample holds a few counts of this clone. The chain is built from TRBV2 and TRBJ2-1, with TRBD2 matching over 8 bases. V shed 7 bases, J shed 4 bases, and the junction held 3 bases outside the gene matches. The CDR3 length is 13 residues. The germline gives CDR1 SNHLY, CDR2 FYNNEI. The CDR3 is CASMAGGYNEQFF. Here the CDR3 DNA reads TGTGCCAGCATGGCGGGGGGTTACAATGAGCAGTTCTTC.

This chain joins TRBV6-5 and TRBJ1-1; D not resolved. CDR3 length: 15 residues. V shed 2 bases and J shed 4 bases, with 14 bases lying between them. Germline V gene sequence: CDR1 MNHEY, CDR2 SVGAGI. The DNA for the CDR3 is TGTGCCAGCAGTTACAACCCCTGGCCAGGCACTGAAGCTTTCTTT. Residues: CASSYNPWPGTEAFF.

The rearrangement uses TRBV11-3 and TRBJ2-1; 9 bases are shared with TRBD2. Germline V lookup: CDR1 SGHNT, CDR2 YENEEA. The CDR3 covers 15 residues. The ends lost 2 bases at V and 6 bases at J; junction bases unmatched: 5. CDR3 sequence (DNA): TGTGCCAGCAGCTTAAGCGGGGGGTTCGCCAATGAGCAGTTCTTC. Protein: CASSLSGGFANEQFF.

This rearrangement joins TRBV11-2 to TRBJ1-5; D is ambiguous. Germline V lookup: CDR1 SGHAT, CDR2 FQNNGV. V lost 5 bases and J lost 2, with 10 bases in between. CDR3 size: 14 residues. The CDR3 nucleotides are TGTGCCAGCAGCGCGCGTGGTCGCAATCAGCCCCAGCATTTT. This translates into CASSARGRNQPQHF.

This chain links TRBV6-5 with TRBJ2-5, with D perhaps TRBD1 (5 bases). V lost 0 bases and J lost 2, with 7 bases in between. CDR3 length: 14 residues. The germline gives CDR1 MNHEY, CDR2 SVGAGI. CDR3 region: CASSYSHRQETQYF. CDR3 bases: TGTGCCAGCAGTTACTCTCACAGGCAAGAGACCCAGTACTTC.

J is TRBJ2-2 and V is TRBV6-5; 10 nucleotides agree with TRBD2. The CDR3 totals 15 residues. Germline CDR1 reads MNHEY; CDR2 reads SVGAGI. Unmatched junction bases numbered 1, after V lost 0 bases and J lost 6 bases. The CDR3 spells CASSYSSGGAGELFF. For the CDR3, the DNA is TGTGCCAGCAGTTACTCGAGCGGGGGGGCCGGGGAGCTGTTTTTT.

This clone was seen a handful of times. The J gene is TRBJ1-2, the V gene TRBV5-6; D not certain. The CDR3 contains 15 residues. Per germline, CDR1 SGHDT and CDR2 YYEEEE. The germline V and J ends were trimmed by 6 bases and 5 bases, with 20 bases remaining between them. This chain's CDR3 is CASTYLRGILYGYTF. Here the CDR3 DNA reads TGTGCCAGCACTTACCTTCGGGGTATTCTTTATGGCTACACCTTC.

This chain connects TRBV15 to TRBJ2-5; 12 nucleotides line up with TRBD2. This CDR3 is built from 17 residues. Germline loops: CDR1 LNHNV, CDR2 YYDKDF (reference sequence). V shed 1 base, J shed 5 bases, and the junction held 8 bases outside the gene matches. CDR3 loop: CATSRGRLAGVLETQYF. CDR3 in DNA: TGTGCCACCAGCAGAGGAAGACTAGCGGGGGTATTGGAGACCCAGTACTTC.

This clone was recorded once. The J gene is TRBJ2-1, the V gene TRBV5-1; 7 bases align to TRBD1. Per the germline V gene, CDR1 is SGHRS and CDR2 is YFSETQ. V lost 4 bases and J lost 5; bases outside the gene matches: 3. The CDR3 has 13 residues. The CDR3 reads CASSPGQNNEQFF. In DNA form, the CDR3 reads TGCGCCAGCAGCCCGGGACAGAACAATGAGCAGTTCTTC.

The chain combines TRBV4-1 with TRBJ2-5; the match to TRBD2 covers 8 bases. The CDR3 runs 17 residues. The trim removed 0 bases at V and 5 bases at J, leaving 11 bases unmatched. The germline gives CDR1 MGHRA, CDR2 YSYEKL. CDR3 sequence: CASSQDDGTRGWETQYF. The CDR3 DNA reads as TGCGCCAGCAGCCAAGATGACGGGACTAGGGGTTGGGAGACCCAGTACTTC.

The CDR3 loop is CASSLQGGEETQYF. The CDR3 DNA reads as TGTGCCAGCAGCCTACAGGGGGGTGAAGAGACCCAGTACTTC. This chain uses TRBV7-3 with TRBJ2-5, with TRBD1 identical over 8 bases. The trim removed 5 bases at V and 3 bases at J, leaving 5 bases unmatched. Germline CDR1 is SGHTA and CDR2 is FQGTGA. The CDR3 runs to 14 residues.

The chain joins TRBV20-1 to TRBJ2-2; TRBD1 might be the D (5 bases). Looked up from germline, CDR1 is DFQATT and CDR2 is SNEGSKA (reference sequence). V dropped 6 bases and J dropped 14 bases, with 10 bases sitting between them. This CDR3 spans 9 amino acids. The CDR3 region is CSAGWGLFF. In DNA, the CDR3 is TGCAGTGCGGGTTGGGGCCTGTTTTTT.